The 6 T cell receptor beta chains reported below all come from one sample, sequenced in a study of regulatory T cells in long-lasting Graves disease. The time point was: newly diagnosed GD, antithyroid drugs for less than 3 months. The TCR library was made from RNA extracted from PBMCs. Arm-PCR of CDR3 regions with iRepertoire HTBI primers generated TCR beta libraries. One entry per CDR3 protein, called by TCRdb with MiXCR from the multiplex PCR reads. The table has about 200,000 distinct CDR3 sequences, 15% to 20% seen once. The sequenced sample was peripheral blood mononuclear cells (PBMCs), obtained at new diagnosis, from a patient treated with antithyroid drugs. These receptors came from a female donor with Graves disease.

The V and J genes are TRBV27 and TRBJ1-2, with D uncertain. The germline gives CDR1 MNHEY, CDR2 SMNVEV (reference sequence). Between the trimmed V and J ends, which lost 5 bases and 4 bases, there was a span of 14 bases. The CDR3 spans 14 residues. CDR3 nucleotides: TGTGCCAGCAGTGAAGCGCCGCGGCTCTATGGCTACACCTTC. Encoded protein: CASSEAPRLYGYTF.

This clonotype has ten or more counts. V gene TRBV11-2 combines with J gene TRBJ1-1; TRBD1 agrees at 7 bases. The CDR3 has 16 amino acids. Germline V CDR1 and CDR2: SGHAT, FQNNGV. The trim removed 1 base at V and 5 bases at J, leaving 10 bases unmatched. The chain's CDR3 is CASSLGPGQLGTEAFF. CDR3 coding DNA: TGTGCCAGCAGCTTAGGACCGGGACAGTTAGGGACTGAAGCTTTCTTT.

In this sample, this clonotype turned up many times. This sequence joins TRBV5-1 and TRBJ2-1; D not resolved. Trimming stripped 1 base from V and 9 bases from J, with 17 bases between. CDR3 size: 15 residues. The V gene's germline CDR1 is SGHRS and CDR2 YFSETQ. CDR3 in amino acids: CASSLNFMGNAEQFF. Written as DNA, the CDR3 is TGCGCCAGCAGCTTGAACTTCATGGGTAATGCTGAGCAGTTCTTC.

The chain employs TRBV20-1 and TRBJ2-3; D might be TRBD1 or TRBD2, each matching 7 bases. CDR3 length: 12 residues. Trimming took 6 bases from V and 6 from J, leaving 13 bases between them. Germline lookup yields CDR1 DFQATT and CDR2 SNEGSKA (reference sequence). CDR3 sequence reads: CSARQGGDTQYF. CDR3 in DNA: TGCAGTGCCCGCCAGGGGGGGGATACGCAGTATTTT.

This clonotype has just a few counts. In DNA form, the CDR3 reads TGTGCCAGCAGCCGCCCGGGGGTTTTGGAGCAGTACTTC. Amino acid sequence: CASSRPGVLEQYF. This chain connects TRBV5-4 to TRBJ2-7; possible D gene TRBD2, 6 bases. The ends were cut back, 4 bases at V and 7 bases at J, with 15 bases in the middle. The V gene's germline CDR1 is SGHNT and CDR2 YYREEE (reference sequence). CDR3 length: 13 amino acids.

This clonotype was detected many times. The chain uses TRBV29-1 and TRBJ2-5; D unclear. The CDR3 has 10 amino acids. Germline V gene lookup returns CDR1 SQVTM and CDR2 ANQGSEA. Trimming cost V 4 bases and J 2 bases, with 2 bases left between them. In DNA, the CDR3 is TGCAGCGTTGGACAAGAGACCCAGTACTTC. Its protein product is CSVGQETQYF.